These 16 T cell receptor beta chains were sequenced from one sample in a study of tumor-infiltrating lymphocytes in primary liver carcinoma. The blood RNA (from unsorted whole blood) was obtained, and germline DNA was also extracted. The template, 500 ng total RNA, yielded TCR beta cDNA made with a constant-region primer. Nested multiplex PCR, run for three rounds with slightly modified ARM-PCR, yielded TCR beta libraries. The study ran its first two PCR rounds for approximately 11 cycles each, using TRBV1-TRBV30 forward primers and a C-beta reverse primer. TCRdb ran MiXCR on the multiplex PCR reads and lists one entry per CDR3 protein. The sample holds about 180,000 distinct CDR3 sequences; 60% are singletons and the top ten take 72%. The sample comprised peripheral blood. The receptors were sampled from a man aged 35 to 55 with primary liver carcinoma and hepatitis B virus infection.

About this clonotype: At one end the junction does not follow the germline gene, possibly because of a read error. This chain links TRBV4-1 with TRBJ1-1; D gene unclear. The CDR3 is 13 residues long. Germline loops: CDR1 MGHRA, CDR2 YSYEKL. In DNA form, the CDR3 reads TGCGCCAACAGCCAAGTGGAGGCCTTTGAAGCTTTCTTT. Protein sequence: CANSQVEAFEAFF.

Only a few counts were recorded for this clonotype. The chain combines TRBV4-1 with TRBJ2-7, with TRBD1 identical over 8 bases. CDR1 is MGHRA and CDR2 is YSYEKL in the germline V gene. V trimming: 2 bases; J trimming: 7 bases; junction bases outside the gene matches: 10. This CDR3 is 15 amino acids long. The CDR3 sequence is CASSQHTGQGWEQYF. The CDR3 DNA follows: TGCGCCAGCAGCCAACACACCGGACAGGGCTGGGAGCAGTACTTC.

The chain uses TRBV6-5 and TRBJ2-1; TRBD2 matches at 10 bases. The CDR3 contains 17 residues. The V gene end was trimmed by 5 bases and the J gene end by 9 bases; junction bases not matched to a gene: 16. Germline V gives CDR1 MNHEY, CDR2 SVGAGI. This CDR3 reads CASSPLAPGLALVEQFF. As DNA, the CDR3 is TGTGCCAGCAGTCCCCTGGCCCCGGGACTAGCGTTGGTTGAGCAGTTCTTC.

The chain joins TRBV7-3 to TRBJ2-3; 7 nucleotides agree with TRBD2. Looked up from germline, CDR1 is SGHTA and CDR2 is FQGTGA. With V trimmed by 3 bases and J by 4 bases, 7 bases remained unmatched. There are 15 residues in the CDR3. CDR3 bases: TGTGCCAGCAGCTTGTTTTCGGGAGGACCAGATACGCAGTATTTT. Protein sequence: CASSLFSGGPDTQYF.

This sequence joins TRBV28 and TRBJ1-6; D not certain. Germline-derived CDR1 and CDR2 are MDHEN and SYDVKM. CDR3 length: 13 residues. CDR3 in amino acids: CVAKDGGNSPLHF. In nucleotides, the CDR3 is TGTGTCGCAAAGGACGGTGGAAATTCACCCCTCCACTTT. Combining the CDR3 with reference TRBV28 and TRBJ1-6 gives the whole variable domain DVKVTQSSRYLVKRTGEKVFLECVQDMDHENMFWYRQDPGLGLRLIYFSYDVKMKEKGDIPEGYSVSREKKERFSLILESASTNQTSMYLCVAKDGGNSPLHFGNGTRLTVT.

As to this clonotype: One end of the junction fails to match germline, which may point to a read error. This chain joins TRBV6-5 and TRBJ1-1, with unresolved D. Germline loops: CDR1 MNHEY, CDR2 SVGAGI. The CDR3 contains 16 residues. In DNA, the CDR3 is TGTGTCAGCAGTGAAGTTTTTGTCAGACACAACACTGAAGCTTTCTTT. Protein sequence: CVSSEVFVRHNTEAFF.

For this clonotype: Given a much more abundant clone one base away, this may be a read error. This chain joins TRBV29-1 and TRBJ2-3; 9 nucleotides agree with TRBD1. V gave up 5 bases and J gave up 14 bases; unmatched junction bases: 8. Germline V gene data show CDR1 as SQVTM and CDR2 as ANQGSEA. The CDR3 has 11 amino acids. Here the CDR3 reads CSVWTGDGRYF. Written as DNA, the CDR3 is TGCAGCGTTTGGACAGGGGATGGGCGGTATTTT.

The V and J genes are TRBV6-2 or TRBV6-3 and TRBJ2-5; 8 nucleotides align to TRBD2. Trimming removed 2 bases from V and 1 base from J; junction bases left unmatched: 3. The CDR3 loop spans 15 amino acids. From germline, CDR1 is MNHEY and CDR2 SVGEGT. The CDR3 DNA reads TGTGCCAGCAGTTACCTAGCGGGCCTCCAAGAGACCCAGTACTTC. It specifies CASSYLAGLQETQYF.

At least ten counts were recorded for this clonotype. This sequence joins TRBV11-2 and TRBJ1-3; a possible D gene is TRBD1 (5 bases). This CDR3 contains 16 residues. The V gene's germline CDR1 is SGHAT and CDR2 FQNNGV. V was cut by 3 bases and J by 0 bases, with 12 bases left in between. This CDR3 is CASSFLRQGSGNTIYF. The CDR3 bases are TGTGCCAGCAGCTTCCTCCGGCAGGGCTCTGGAAACACCATATATTTT.

CDR3 loop: CASSLGLAGELDTQYF. The CDR3 DNA reads as TGTGCCAGCAGCTTAGGACTAGCGGGAGAACTTGATACGCAGTATTTT. The chain uses TRBV7-8 and TRBJ2-3, with 12 bases lining up with TRBD2. V shed 1 base and J 6 bases; nucleotides not matched to a gene: 5. Germline lookup yields CDR1 SGHVS and CDR2 FQNEAQ. The CDR3 loop spans 16 amino acids.

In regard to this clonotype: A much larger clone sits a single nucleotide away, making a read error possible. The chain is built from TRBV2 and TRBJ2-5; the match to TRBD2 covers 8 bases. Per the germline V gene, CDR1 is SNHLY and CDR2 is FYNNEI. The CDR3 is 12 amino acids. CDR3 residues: CTSSAGGESQYF. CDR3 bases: TGTACCAGCAGCGCCGGGGGGGAATCCCAGTACTTC.

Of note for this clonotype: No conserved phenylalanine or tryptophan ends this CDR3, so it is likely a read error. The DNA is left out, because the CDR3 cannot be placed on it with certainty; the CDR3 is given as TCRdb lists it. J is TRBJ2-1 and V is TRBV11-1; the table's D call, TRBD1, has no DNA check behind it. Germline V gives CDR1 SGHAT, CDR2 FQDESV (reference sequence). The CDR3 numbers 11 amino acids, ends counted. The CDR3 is CASSFTGRQLS.

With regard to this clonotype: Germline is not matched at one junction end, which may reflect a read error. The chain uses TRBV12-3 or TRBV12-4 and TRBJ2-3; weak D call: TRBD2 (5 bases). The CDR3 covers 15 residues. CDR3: CASSRTAPSTDMQYF. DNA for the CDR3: TGTGCCAGCAGCCGTACGGCACCTAGCACAGATATGCAGTATTTT.

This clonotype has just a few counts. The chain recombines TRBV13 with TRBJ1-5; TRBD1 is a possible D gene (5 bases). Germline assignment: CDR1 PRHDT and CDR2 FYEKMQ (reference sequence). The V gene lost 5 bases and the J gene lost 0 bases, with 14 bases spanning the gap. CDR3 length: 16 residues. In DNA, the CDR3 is TGTGCCAGCAGCACTCGAGGCAGGGATAGCAATCAGCCCCAGCATTTT. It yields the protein CASSTRGRDSNQPQHF.

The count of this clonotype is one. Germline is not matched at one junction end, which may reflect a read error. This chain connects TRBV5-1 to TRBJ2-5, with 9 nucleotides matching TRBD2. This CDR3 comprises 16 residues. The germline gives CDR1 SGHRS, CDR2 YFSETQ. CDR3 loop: CVSSRGGTSLKETQYF. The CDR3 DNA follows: TGCGTCAGCAGCCGTGGTGGGACTAGCCTTAAAGAGACCCAGTACTTC.

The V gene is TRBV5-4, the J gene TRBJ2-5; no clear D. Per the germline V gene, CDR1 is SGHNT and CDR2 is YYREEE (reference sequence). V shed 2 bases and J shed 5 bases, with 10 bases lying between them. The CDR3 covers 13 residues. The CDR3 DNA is TGTGCCAGCAGCTTAGGGCTTTTGGAGACCCAGTACTTC. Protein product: CASSLGLLETQYF.